Each of the 22 T cell receptor beta chains below was sequenced from the same sample in a study of shared clonotypes between healthy human individuals. This table comes from immunoSEQ multiplex PCR, and its TCRdb copy is limited to in-frame clones, with some not included. In the table there are about 2.5 million clones, under 95% of which are singletons. The sequenced material came from naive CD4+ T cells from PBMCs. Subset here: CD45RA+ positively selected. The receptors originated from a man younger than 35 in good health. Some clones in this sample may be carry-over from other donors' samples.

This chain uses TRBV28 with TRBJ2-2, with a tentative D call TRBD2 (7 bases). Trimming left V 5 bases short and J 6 bases short, with 25 bases between. Germline V gene sequence: CDR1 MDHEN, CDR2 SYDVKM. The CDR3 is made up of 18 amino acids. The CDR3 nucleotides read TGTGCCAGCAGTCCCGATCTGGGCGGGAGAGGGGGTTCCGGGGAGCTGTTTTTT. Translated: CASSPDLGGRGGSGELFF.

This clone was observed a single time. This sequence joins TRBV4-2 and TRBJ1-5; D is possibly TRBD1 (6 bases). Germline CDR1 and CDR2: LGHNA and YNFKEQ. V was shortened by 4 bases and J by 3 bases, with 13 bases between the two germline ends. The length of the CDR3 is 15 residues. CDR3 sequence (DNA): TGTGCCAGCAGCCTACTAGGACAGCTCAATCAGCCCCAGCATTTT. Translated, it gives CASSLLGQLNQPQHF.

V gene TRBV7-3 combines with J gene TRBJ2-5; no reliable D call. This CDR3 is built from 14 residues. V lost 5 bases to trimming and J lost 7 bases, with 17 bases between them. Germline V gives CDR1 SGHTA, CDR2 FQGTGA. The CDR3 is CASSANIGSVTQYF. In DNA form, the CDR3 reads TGTGCCAGCAGCGCTAATATTGGGTCGGTGACCCAGTACTTC.

The chain carries TRBV6-1 and TRBJ2-1, with 7 positions matching TRBD1. Trimming took 3 bases from V and 7 from J; bases not matched to a gene: 3. From germline, CDR1 is MNHNS and CDR2 SASEGT. There are 13 residues in the CDR3. In nucleotides, the CDR3 is TGTGCCAGCAGTGATCCAGGGGGTAATGAGCAGTTCTTC. Its protein is CASSDPGGNEQFF.

In nucleotides, the CDR3 is TGTGCCAGCAGCGCCGGGGGACTAGATACGCAGTATTTT. Its translation is CASSAGGLDTQYF. The rearrangement joins TRBV9 to TRBJ2-3, with a possible D match to TRBD2 (6 bases). The germline V gene encodes CDR1 SGDLS and CDR2 YYNGEE. V shed 3 bases and J shed 5 bases, with 10 bases lying between them. CDR3 length equals 13 residues.

Concerning this clone: The junction departs from the called germline gene at one end, perhaps through a read error. The same CDR3 also results from other DNA sequences found in this sample. The chain uses TRBV2 and TRBJ1-1; no reliable D call. The CDR3 consists of 13 residues. CDR1 is SNHLY, CDR2 FYNNEI, per germline. Here the CDR3 DNA reads TGTGCCAGCAGTACGACCAGAGACACTGAGGCTTTCTTT. Residues: CASSTTRDTEAFF.

The chain carries TRBV5-1 and TRBJ2-7; unclear D gene. V lost 0 bases to trimming and J lost 9 bases, with 16 bases between them. This CDR3 is 14 amino acids long. Germline CDR1 is SGHRS and CDR2 is YFSETQ. This CDR3 reads CASSLGQLEYPQYF. CDR3 in DNA: TGCGCCAGCAGCTTGGGGCAGCTAGAGTACCCGCAGTACTTC.

The rearrangement uses TRBV10-3 and TRBJ2-3; no definite D call. The V end was cut by 0 bases, the J end by 5 bases, with 6 bases between. The germline CDR1 and CDR2 sequences are ENHRY and SYGVKD. This CDR3 contains 13 residues. The CDR3 nucleotides are TGTGCCATCAGTGAGTCATCGGGAGATACGCAGTATTTT. Residues: CAISESSGDTQYF.

The genes are TRBV6-6 and TRBJ2-2; D gene uncertain. Trimming pared 10 bases from V and 1 base from J, leaving 13 bases between. The CDR3 is 14 amino acids. CDR1 MNHNY and CDR2 SVGAGI come from the germline V gene (reference sequence). This CDR3 is CAMKESLNTGELFF. The CDR3 DNA reads TGTGCCATGAAGGAGAGCCTGAACACCGGGGAGCTGTTTTTT.

This chain joins TRBV14 and TRBJ2-3; D is unclear. There are 12 residues in the CDR3. Germline V gene lookup returns CDR1 SGHDN and CDR2 FVKESK. Between the trimmed V and J ends, which lost 1 base and 9 bases, there was a span of 8 bases. DNA for the CDR3: TGTGCCAGCAGCCAAGGCCTCCTGACGCAGTATTTT. It specifies CASSQGLLTQYF.

The CDR3 spells CASSLVPGGYQETQYF. As DNA, the CDR3 is TGTGCCAGCAGCTTGGTCCCGGGGGGGTACCAAGAGACCCAGTACTTC. The chain is built from TRBV5-4 and TRBJ2-5; TRBD2 matches 8 bases. Germline values: CDR1 SGHNT, CDR2 YYREEE (reference sequence). J gave up 0 bases and V 0 bases, and 4 bases lay outside the gene matches. This CDR3 spans 16 amino acids.

The chain carries TRBV19 and TRBJ2-3, with 7 bases lining up with TRBD1. CDR1 is LNHDA, CDR2 SQIVND, per germline (reference sequence). The trim removed 8 bases at V and 1 base at J, leaving 6 bases unmatched. The CDR3 covers 14 residues. The CDR3 DNA follows: TGTGCCAGTCGACTAACAGGGGGCACAGATACGCAGTATTTT. This encodes CASRLTGGTDTQYF.

About this clone itself: Other DNA sequences in the sample encode the same CDR3. The chain is built from TRBV2 and TRBJ2-3; 10 bases are a match to TRBD1. The germline gives CDR1 SNHLY, CDR2 FYNNEI. CDR3 length: 14 amino acids. With 7 bases clipped from V and 3 bases from J, the junction kept 4 bases outside the gene matches. The CDR3 here is CASNRDRGTDTQYF. The DNA for the CDR3 is TGTGCCAGCAACCGGGACAGGGGAACAGATACGCAGTATTTT.

This rearrangement joins TRBV5-5 to TRBJ2-6, with 7 nucleotides matching TRBD1. V was clipped by 4 bases and J by 4 bases; unmatched bases: 14. CDR1 is SGHKS, CDR2 YYEKEE, per germline (reference sequence). The CDR3 length is 18 residues. The CDR3 nucleotides are TGTGCCAGCAGCCCCCGGACAGGAGGAAATCTGGGGGCCAACGTCCTGACTTTC. Encoded protein: CASSPRTGGNLGANVLTF.

The chain links TRBV20-1 to TRBJ2-1; D remains ambiguous. Trimming stripped 5 bases from V and 7 bases from J, with 9 bases between. The V gene's germline CDR1 is DFQATT and CDR2 SNEGSKA (reference sequence). The CDR3 contains 11 residues. CDR3 protein: CSAPGRNEQFF. CDR3 nucleotides: TGCAGTGCTCCCGGGCGGAATGAGCAGTTCTTC.

This CDR3 reads CASGADSSYEQYF. The CDR3 region has the DNA TGTGCCAGCGGGGCCGACAGCTCCTACGAGCAGTACTTC. V usage is TRBV11-2 and J usage is TRBJ2-7; weak D call: TRBD1 (5 bases). CDR1 SGHAT and CDR2 FQNNGV come from the germline V gene. This CDR3 is built from 13 residues. The V end lost 8 bases, the J end lost 0 bases, and 11 bases lay between the germline ends.

CDR3 sequence (DNA): TGTGCCTGGAGCCGGGGATCTCGGGAGACCCAGTACTTC. Translation: CAWSRGSRETQYF. This sequence joins TRBV30 and TRBJ2-5, with a weak D call TRBD2 (5 bases). The germline gives CDR1 GTSNPN, CDR2 SVGIG (reference sequence). The CDR3 loop spans 13 amino acids. V was pared by 3 bases and J by 5 bases, with 13 bases between.

The sample holds one count of this clone. The chain links TRBV28 to TRBJ2-7, with D hard to call. The CDR3 contains 15 residues. The germline CDR1 and CDR2 sequences are MDHEN and SYDVKM. V shed 1 base and J shed 2 bases, with 12 bases lying between them. CDR3 sequence: CASSLYSQAPYEQYF. The CDR3 bases are TGTGCCAGCAGTTTATATAGTCAGGCTCCCTACGAGCAGTACTTC.

Remarks on this clone: The sample holds other DNA sequences that translate to the same CDR3. This chain joins TRBV9 and TRBJ1-1; D is ambiguous. The V and J ends lost 0 bases and 2 bases respectively, with 8 bases between them. The CDR3 has 14 amino acids. CDR1 SGDLS and CDR2 YYNGEE come from the germline V gene. The CDR3, as DNA: TGTGCCAGCAGCGTAGTAGGTCCAAACACTGAAGCTTTCTTT. Translating gives CASSVVGPNTEAFF.

J is TRBJ2-7 and V is TRBV7-9, with TRBD1 matching 7 bases. The CDR3 loop spans 17 amino acids. The trim removed 2 bases at V and 0 bases at J, leaving 10 bases unmatched. CDR1 SEHNR and CDR2 FQNEAQ come from the germline V gene (reference sequence). CDR3: CASSLYRTGPSSYEQYF. The CDR3, as DNA: TGTGCCAGCAGCTTATACAGGACAGGCCCCAGCTCCTACGAGCAGTACTTC.

The chain uses TRBV9 and TRBJ2-7; TRBD1 is a possible D gene (6 bases). The CDR3 length is 14 residues. V was shortened by 2 bases and J by 3 bases, with 12 bases between the two germline ends. Germline lookup yields CDR1 SGDLS and CDR2 YYNGEE. Here the CDR3 reads CASSVRDNFYEQYF. CDR3 in DNA: TGTGCCAGCAGCGTCCGGGACAATTTCTACGAGCAGTACTTC.

The J gene is TRBJ1-2, the V gene TRBV6-1; maybe TRBD1 (5 bases). The germline V gene has CDR1 MNHNS and CDR2 SASEGT. V was cut by 0 bases and J by 7 bases, with 15 bases left in between. CDR3 length: 15 residues. The DNA for the CDR3 is TGTGCCAGCAGTGAAGCGGGGCTCCAGGAGGGTGGCTACACCTTC. As protein: CASSEAGLQEGGYTF.